Described below is a single TCR beta chain sequence and its context. Trimming left V 5 bases short and J 3 bases short, with 14 bases between. Germline assignment: CDR1 MNHEY and CDR2 SMNVEV (reference sequence). There are 14 residues in the CDR3. The method was immunoSEQ multiplex PCR; TCRdb's version includes in-frame clones alone and lacks a portion of them. The profile covers 15,000 or so clones, with approximately 65% appearing a single time and 17% taken by the ten largest. These data come from a study of radiation and T cells in renal cell carcinoma. Regarding treatment: treatment-naive control, cytoreductive nephrectomy.

The input for sequencing was tumor tissue, taken from a patient whose treatment was nephrectomy without radiotherapy. The V and J genes are TRBV27 and TRBJ2-7; a possible D gene is TRBD1 (6 bases). The clonotype was recovered from a man in his sixties with renal cell carcinoma. The CDR3 region is CASSLLTGFYEQYF. In nucleotides, the CDR3 is TGTGCCAGCAGTCTACTCACAGGGTTCTACGAGCAGTACTTC.